The sample holds many counts of the clone carrying this TCR beta chain. Its antigen is unidentified. This specimen comes from a study of molecular identifiers for immune sequencing clone quantification. CDR3 length: 17 amino acids. Germline loops: CDR1 SQVTM, CDR2 ANQGSEA. With 6 bases clipped from V and 4 bases from J, the junction kept 15 bases outside the gene matches. Study-wide points: Reportedly, one cell's Jurkat TCR RNA was detected within 1,200,000 naive CD8 cells.

Each CDR3 protein is one row after TCRdb ran MiXCR on the PCR reads. The sample has nearly 650,000 distinct CDR3 sequences; 25% are singletons. This chain uses TRBV29-1 with TRBJ2-5; 12 bases align to TRBD2. The sample taken for sequencing was naive CD8+ T cells from blood, with Jurkat cell RNA spiked in. The sample's subset: FACS-sorted CD8+CD4-CCR7+CD45RA+ naive T cells. This clonotype originated in a human donor in good health. Some libraries in this study had Jurkat cell RNA spiked in. The CDR3 loop is CSVGLGASGRDGETQYF. CDR3 DNA sequence: TGCAGCGTCGGGCTTGGGGCTAGCGGGAGGGATGGAGAGACCCAGTACTTC. The full variable domain, its missing parts supplied by reference TRBV29-1 and TRBJ2-5, is SAVISQKPSRDICQRGTSLTIQCQVDSQVTMMFWYRQQPGQSLTLIATANQGSEATYESGFVIDKFPISRPNLTFSTLTVSNMSPEDSSIYLCSVGLGASGRDGETQYFGPGTRLLVL.